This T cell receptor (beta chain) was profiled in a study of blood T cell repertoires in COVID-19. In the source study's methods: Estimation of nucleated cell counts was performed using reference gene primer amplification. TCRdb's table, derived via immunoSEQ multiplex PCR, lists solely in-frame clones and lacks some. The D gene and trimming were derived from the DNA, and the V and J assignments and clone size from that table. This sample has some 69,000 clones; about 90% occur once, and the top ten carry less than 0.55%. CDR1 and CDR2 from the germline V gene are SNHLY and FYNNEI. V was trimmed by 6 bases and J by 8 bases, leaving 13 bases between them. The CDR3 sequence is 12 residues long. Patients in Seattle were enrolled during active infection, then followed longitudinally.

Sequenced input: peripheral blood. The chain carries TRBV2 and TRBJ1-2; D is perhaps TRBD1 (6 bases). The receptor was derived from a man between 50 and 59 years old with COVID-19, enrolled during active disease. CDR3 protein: CASRADSIGYTF. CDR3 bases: TGTGCCAGCAGGGCGGACAGTATCGGCTACACCTTC. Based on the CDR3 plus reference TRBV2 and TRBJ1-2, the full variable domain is EPEVTQTPSHQVTQMGQEVILRCVPISNHLYFYWYRQILGQKVEFLVSFYNNEISEKSEIFDDQFSVERPDGSNFTLKIRSTKLEDSAMYFCASRADSIGYTFGSGTRLTVV.